This T cell receptor (beta chain) was sequenced in a study of CD8 T cells in ankylosing spondylitis. Details on this clonotype: Its specificity is unknown.

Study-level results: Ankylosing spondylitis blood seemed to carry a telltale TCR beta motif made of fewer than 10 highly homologous variants. Reportedly, disease-linked clones are significantly enriched in ankylosing spondylitis patients' matched synovial fluid.

TCRdb itself ran the 5' RACE reads through MiXCR, one entry per CDR3 protein. The data hold about 330,000 distinct CDR3 sequences, with 7.5% to 9% observed a single time. The CDR3 loop spans 14 amino acids. V dropped 8 bases and J dropped 5 bases, with 13 bases sitting between them. In germline, CDR1 is MNHNS, CDR2 SASEGT. V gene TRBV6-1 combines with J gene TRBJ1-6; D gene unclear. The sequenced sample was blood, either unsorted or a sorted T cell fraction (not recorded which). The sequence was collected from a male donor with ankylosing spondylitis. For the CDR3, the DNA is TGTGCCAGCGGAGGACGTTCCCATAATTCACCCCTCCACTTT. This codes for CASGGRSHNSPLHF.